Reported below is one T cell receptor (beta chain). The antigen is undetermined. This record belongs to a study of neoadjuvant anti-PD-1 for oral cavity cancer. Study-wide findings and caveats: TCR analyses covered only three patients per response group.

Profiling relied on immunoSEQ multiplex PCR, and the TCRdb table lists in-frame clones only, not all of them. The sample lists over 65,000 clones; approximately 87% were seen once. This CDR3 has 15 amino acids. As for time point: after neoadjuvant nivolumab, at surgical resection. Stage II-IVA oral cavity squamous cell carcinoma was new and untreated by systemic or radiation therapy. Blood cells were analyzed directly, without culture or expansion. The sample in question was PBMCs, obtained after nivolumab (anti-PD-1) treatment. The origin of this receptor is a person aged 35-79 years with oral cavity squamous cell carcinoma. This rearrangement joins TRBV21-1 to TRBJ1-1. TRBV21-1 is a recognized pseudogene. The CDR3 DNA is TGTGCCAGCAGCAAAAGAAGGATTATGAACACTGAAGCTTTCTTT. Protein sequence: CASSKRRIMNTEAFF.